In its sample, the clone carrying this TCR beta chain ranks as large (0.1 to 1%). TCR libraries were prepared from about 15 ng of total RNA with the QIAseq Immune Repertoire TCR panel. TCRdb re-analysed the reads in MiXCR, keeping a single row per CDR3 protein. There are approximately 500 distinct CDR3 sequences in the sample; around 6.5% occur only once, and approximately 30% lies in the top ten. This specimen belongs to a study of circulating CD8 cells and anti-PD-1 response in melanoma. The trim removed 2 bases at V and 7 bases at J, leaving 11 bases unmatched. Germline V gives CDR1 SEHNR, CDR2 FQNEAQ (reference sequence). The CDR3 is 16 residues long. Live CD3+CD8+TCRalphabeta+ cells were sorted into four subsets by PD-1 and/or TIGIT.

The receptor's source is a human donor with melanoma. This chain links TRBV7-9 with TRBJ2-7, with 10 positions matching TRBD1. The sample consisted of CD8+ T cells from PBMCs, taken at baseline or after one month of anti-PD-1 therapy (not recorded which). CDR3 loop: CASSLLAGTGDWEQYF. The CDR3 DNA follows: TGTGCCAGCAGCTTACTGGCGGGGACAGGGGATTGGGAGCAGTACTTC.